A selection of T cell receptor beta chains follows, all from one sample in a study of cytotoxic CD8 clonotypes in ibrutinib-treated CLL. Clones were read by immunoSEQ multiplex PCR, and TCRdb kept only the in-frame ones, dropping some. The data show around 160,000 clones, 88% seen once. The sequencing used PBMCs, collected at disease progression, from a patient treated with ibrutinib. These receptors all stem from a human donor with chronic lymphocytic leukemia. CDR3s include the opening cysteine and the closing phenylalanine or tryptophan. A D gene is named only where the DNA matches it firmly. Clone size, where shown, is once, few, many, or a class for clones that have expanded.

clone_size,v_call,j_call,d_call,cdr3_nt,cdr3_aa
-,TRBV4-1,TRBJ1-2,TRBD1,TGCGCCAGCAGCCAAGAATCAAGATCTTACAGGGGCCCGAACTATGGCTACACCTTC,CASSQESRSYRGPNYGYTF
-,TRBV5-1,TRBJ2-5,-,TGCGCCAGCAGCTTGGACGCACAGGGTTACGTGGGAGAGACCCAGTACTTC,CASSLDAQGYVGETQYF
-,TRBV2,TRBJ1-2,-,TGTGCCAGCGGTGTAAAGGGGGATAACTATGGCTACACCTTC,CASGVKGDNYGYTF
-,TRBV27,TRBJ2-6,-,TGTGCCAGCAGTGGGCGGCCAGACTCTGGGGCCAACGTCCTGACTTTC,CASSGRPDSGANVLTF
-,TRBV7-9,TRBJ1-4,-,TGTGCCAGCAGTTCTTTTGGGACTTCCAATACTAATGAAAAACTGTTTTTT,CASSSFGTSNTNEKLFF
-,TRBV10-1,TRBJ2-7,TRBD1,TGCGCCAGCAGTGATCGGGCGGACAGGCAGCGTACCTACGAGCAGTACTTC,CASSDRADRQRTYEQYF
-,TRBV5-1,TRBJ2-1,TRBD2,TGCGCCAGCAGCTTGGAACCTAGCGGGAGGTTATTGAATGAGCAGTTCTTC,CASSLEPSGRLLNEQFF
-,TRBV28,TRBJ2-1,-,TGTGCCAGCAGGCGGGACCAACCAAATGAGCAGTTCTTC,CASRRDQPNEQFF
once,TRBV7-2,TRBJ2-2,-,TGTGCCAGCAGCTTAGTAGCAGGGACGTACACCGGGGAGCTGTTTTTT,CASSLVAGTYTGELFF
-,TRBV11-2,TRBJ2-7,-,TGTGCCAGCAGCTCCTACGAGCAGTACTTC,CASSSYEQYF
-,TRBV13,TRBJ2-3,-,TGTGCCAGCAGCTTCACTATCGGGGGTGAAGGGGATACGCAGTATTTT,CASSFTIGGEGDTQYF
once,TRBV28,TRBJ2-7,-,TGTGCCAGCCAACTTACAACCTACGAGCAGTACTTC,CASQLTTYEQYF
once,TRBV19,TRBJ2-1,TRBD2,TGTGCCAGTACCCGGGGGGGGAACTACAATGAGCAGTTCTTC,CASTRGGNYNEQFF
-,TRBV2,TRBJ1-4,-,TGTGCCAGCAGTGCGGACGGGTATGAAAAACTGTTTTTT,CASSADGYEKLFF
-,TRBV6-4,TRBJ2-1,TRBD1,TGTGCCACTTACGGCAGGGGGAATAGCCCGTATGATGAGCAGTTCTTC,CATYGRGNSPYDEQFF
-,TRBV6-6,TRBJ1-1,TRBD1,TGTGCCAGCAGTTACTCCCCGGACAGGGGGACTGAAGCTTTCTTT,CASSYSPDRGTEAFF
-,TRBV29-1,TRBJ2-2,TRBD2,TGCAGCGTTAAAATGGGACTAGCGGAGACCGGGGAGCTGTTTTTT,CSVKMGLAETGELFF
-,TRBV29-1,TRBJ1-2,TRBD1,TGCAGCGTTGAAGATGGTTGGGGGACAGGGGTGTATGGCTACACCTTC,CSVEDGWGTGVYGYTF
-,TRBV30,TRBJ2-5,-,TGTGCCTGGAGACGAACACGATACAGTGACCAAGAGACCCAGTACTTC,CAWRRTRYSDQETQYF
few,TRBV6-6,TRBJ1-3,-,TGTGCCAGCAGCCCGAGGACAGATTCTGGAAACACCATATATTTT,CASSPRTDSGNTIYF
-,TRBV7-3,TRBJ2-3,-,TGTGCCAGCAGCTTAACTCTCGGGCCCACAGATACGCAGTATTTT,CASSLTLGPTDTQYF
-,TRBV14,TRBJ1-2,-,TGTGCCAGCAGCCCGTCCGACGGGTATGGCTACACCTTC,CASSPSDGYGYTF
-,TRBV4-1,TRBJ2-5,-,TGCGCCAGCAGCCCGAGGCAGAGATCCCAAGAGACCCAGTACTTC,CASSPRQRSQETQYF
-,TRBV19,TRBJ1-2,-,TGTGCCAGTAGCCTGCGGGGGGACTACTACTCGGGATATGGCTACACCTTC,CASSLRGDYYSGYGYTF
-,TRBV5-1,TRBJ2-3,-,TGCGCCAGCAGCTTGGACATTACGGGACGCCGCACAGATACGCAGTATTTT,CASSLDITGRRTDTQYF
-,TRBV28,TRBJ2-2,TRBD2,TGTGCCAGCAGTTCTAGCGGGAGCCAGATCGGGGAGCTGTTTTTT,CASSSSGSQIGELFF
-,TRBV11-2,TRBJ1-5,-,TGTGCCAGCAGCTTATTTAATAGCAATCAGCCCCAGCATTTT,CASSLFNSNQPQHF
-,TRBV7-9,TRBJ1-4,TRBD1,TGTGCCAGCAGCTTAACAGGGGTCGCAACTAATGAAAAACTGTTTTTT,CASSLTGVATNEKLFF
-,TRBV29-1,TRBJ2-3,-,TGCAGCGGTGGTGGGGGCTCTTACACAGATACGCAGTATTTT,CSGGGGSYTDTQYF
-,TRBV7-8,TRBJ1-1,-,TGTGCCAGCAGCTTAGCGGTCGGCGGGTCGAACACTGAAGCTTTCTTT,CASSLAVGGSNTEAFF
-,TRBV4-2,TRBJ2-7,TRBD1,TGTGCCAGCAGCCAACAGGGGGCGCAGGTCTACGAGCAGTACTTC,CASSQQGAQVYEQYF
-,TRBV4-1,TRBJ2-3,TRBD2,TGCGCCAGCAGCCCAAGCGGGAGGTCCGGAGATACGCAGTATTTT,CASSPSGRSGDTQYF
-,TRBV6-6,TRBJ2-1,TRBD2,TGTGCCAGCAGTTCCCTTAGCGGGAGGGCCTGGAATGAGCAGTTCTTC,CASSSLSGRAWNEQFF
-,TRBV9,TRBJ2-1,-,TGTGCCAGCAGCGTCGAGGGCTCCTACAATGAGCAGTTCTTC,CASSVEGSYNEQFF